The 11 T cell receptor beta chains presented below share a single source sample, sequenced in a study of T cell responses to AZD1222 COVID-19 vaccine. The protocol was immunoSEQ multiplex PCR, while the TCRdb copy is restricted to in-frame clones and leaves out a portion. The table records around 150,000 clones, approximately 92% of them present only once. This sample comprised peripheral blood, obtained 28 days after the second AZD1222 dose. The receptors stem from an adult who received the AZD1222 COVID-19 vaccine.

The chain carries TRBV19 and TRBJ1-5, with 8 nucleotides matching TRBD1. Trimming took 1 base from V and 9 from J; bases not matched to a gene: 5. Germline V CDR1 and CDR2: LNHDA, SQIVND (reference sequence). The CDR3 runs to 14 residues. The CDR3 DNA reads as TGTGCCAGTAGTATAGGGACAGGGATGGGGCCCCAGCATTTT. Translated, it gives CASSIGTGMGPQHF.

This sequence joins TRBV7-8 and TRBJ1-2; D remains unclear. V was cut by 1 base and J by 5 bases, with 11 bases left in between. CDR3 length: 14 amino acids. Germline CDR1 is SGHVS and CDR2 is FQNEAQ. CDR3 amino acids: CASSLGAGFYGYTF. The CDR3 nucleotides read TGTGCCAGCAGCTTAGGGGCGGGTTTTTATGGCTACACCTTC.

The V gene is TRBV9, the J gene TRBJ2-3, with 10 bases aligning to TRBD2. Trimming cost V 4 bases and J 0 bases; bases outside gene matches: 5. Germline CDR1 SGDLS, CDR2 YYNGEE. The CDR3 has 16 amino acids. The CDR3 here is CASSPTAGGSTDTQYF. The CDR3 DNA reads TGTGCCAGCAGCCCCACAGCGGGGGGGAGCACAGATACGCAGTATTTT.

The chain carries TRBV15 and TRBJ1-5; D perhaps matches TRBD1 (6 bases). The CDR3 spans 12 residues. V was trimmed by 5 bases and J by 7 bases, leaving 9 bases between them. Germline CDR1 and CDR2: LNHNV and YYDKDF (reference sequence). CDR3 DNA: TGTGCCACCAGCGCAGGGGCGCAGCCCCAGCATTTT. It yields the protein CATSAGAQPQHF.

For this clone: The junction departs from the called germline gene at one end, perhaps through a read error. Here the CDR3 DNA reads TGTGCCAGTAGTATAGGGGATGGGGTGCCGTCTTTT. It yields the protein CASSIGDGVPSF. The V gene is TRBV19, the J gene TRBJ1-6; the D is unclear. CDR3 size: 12 residues. CDR1 and CDR2 (germline): LNHDA, SQIVND (reference sequence). Complete variable domain (other parts from reference TRBV19 and TRBJ1-6): DGGITQSPKYLFRKEGQNVTLSCEQNLNHDAMYWYRQDPGQGLRLIYYSQIVNDFQKGDIAEGYSVSREKKESFPLTVTSAQKNPTAFYLCASSIGDGVPSFGNGTRLTVT.

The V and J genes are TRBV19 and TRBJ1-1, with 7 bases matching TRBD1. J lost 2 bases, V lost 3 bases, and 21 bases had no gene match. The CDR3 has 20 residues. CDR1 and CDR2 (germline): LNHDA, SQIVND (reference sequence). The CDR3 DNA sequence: TGTGCCAGTAGTATGAGCAGGGGGGTGGTCGCGGCCCTCAGCAACACTGAAGCTTTCTTT. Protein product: CASSMSRGVVAALSNTEAFF.

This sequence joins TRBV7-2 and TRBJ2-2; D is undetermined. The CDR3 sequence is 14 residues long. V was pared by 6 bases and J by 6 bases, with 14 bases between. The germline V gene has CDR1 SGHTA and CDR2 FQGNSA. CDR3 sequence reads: CASRGTGSPGELFF. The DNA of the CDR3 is TGTGCCAGCAGGGGAACCGGCAGTCCCGGGGAGCTGTTTTTT.

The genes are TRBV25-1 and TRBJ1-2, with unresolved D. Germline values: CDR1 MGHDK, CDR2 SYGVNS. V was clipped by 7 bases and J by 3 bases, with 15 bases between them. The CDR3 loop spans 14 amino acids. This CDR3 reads CASNMGGGYYGYTF. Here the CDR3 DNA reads TGTGCCAGCAATATGGGAGGCGGGTACTATGGCTACACCTTC.

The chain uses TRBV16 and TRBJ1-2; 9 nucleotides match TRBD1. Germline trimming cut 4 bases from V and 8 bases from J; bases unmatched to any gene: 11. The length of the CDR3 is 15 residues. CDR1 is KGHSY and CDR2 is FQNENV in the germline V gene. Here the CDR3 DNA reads TGTGCCAGCAGCCCATCCGGGACAGGGATGCGCGGCTACACCTTC. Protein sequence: CASSPSGTGMRGYTF.

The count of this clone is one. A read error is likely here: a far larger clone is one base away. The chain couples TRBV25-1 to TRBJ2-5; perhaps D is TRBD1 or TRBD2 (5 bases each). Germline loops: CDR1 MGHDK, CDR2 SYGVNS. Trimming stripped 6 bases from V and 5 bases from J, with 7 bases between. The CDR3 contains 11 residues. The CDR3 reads CASRRGETQYF. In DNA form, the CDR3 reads TGTGCCAGCAGACGGGGCGAGACCCAGTACTTC.

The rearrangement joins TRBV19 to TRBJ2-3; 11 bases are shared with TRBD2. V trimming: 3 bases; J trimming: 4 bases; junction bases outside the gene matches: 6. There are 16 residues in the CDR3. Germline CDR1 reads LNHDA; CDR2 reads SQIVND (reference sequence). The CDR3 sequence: CASSISLAGVSDTQYF. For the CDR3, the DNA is TGTGCCAGTAGTATCTCACTAGCGGGGGTCTCAGATACGCAGTATTTT.